These 21 T cell receptor beta chains originate from one sample sequenced in a study of cytomegalovirus exposure and HLA in healthy donors. Profiling relied on immunoSEQ multiplex PCR, and the TCRdb table lists in-frame clones only, not all of them. Of 150,000 to 200,000 clones listed, 81% are singletons. The specimen was PBMCs. The receptors were gathered from a woman aged 25 to 39 in good health and CMV-seronegative.

The V call is TRBV2, the J call TRBJ1-6; no definite D call. V was cut by 5 bases and J by 10 bases, with 18 bases left in between. Germline assignment: CDR1 SNHLY and CDR2 FYNNEI. This CDR3 region has 15 residues. The CDR3 loop reads CASSPTWGVGSPLHF. The CDR3 nucleotides are TGTGCCAGCAGTCCAACGTGGGGAGTAGGCTCACCCCTCCACTTT.

The chain has TRBV6-1 and TRBJ1-3; D not resolved. Germline CDR1 MNHNS, CDR2 SASEGT. This CDR3 comprises 13 residues. V lost 6 bases and J lost 0, with 6 bases in between. This CDR3 is CASRTNSGNTIYF. CDR3 nucleotides: TGTGCCAGCAGGACAAACTCTGGAAACACCATATATTTT.

This clone was picked up many times. This chain uses TRBV2 with TRBJ1-6, with 7 positions matching TRBD1. Germline CDR1 SNHLY, CDR2 FYNNEI. V was clipped by 7 bases and J by 7 bases; unmatched bases: 7. This CDR3 region has 14 residues. Here the CDR3 reads CASIGQAGNSPLHF. CDR3 nucleotide sequence: TGTGCCAGCATTGGACAGGCGGGGAATTCACCCCTCCACTTT.

This clone was detected only once. The rearrangement uses TRBV18 and TRBJ2-1; 10 positions match TRBD2. The CDR3 covers 15 residues. Trimming at V came to 2 bases and at J to 7 bases, leaving 5 bases not matched to a gene. Germline V gene lookup returns CDR1 KGHSH and CDR2 LQKENI. DNA of the CDR3: TGTGCCAGCTCACCAGGGCTAGCGGGGGAAAATGAGCAGTTCTTC. Its protein is CASSPGLAGENEQFF.

The chain uses TRBV5-1 and TRBJ2-5, with 9 bases aligning to TRBD2. This CDR3 contains 15 residues. Germline V gene sequence: CDR1 SGHRS, CDR2 YFSETQ. V dropped 0 bases and J dropped 5; count of bases not matched to a gene: 5. The CDR3 nucleotides are TGCGCCAGCAGCTTGGCGGCGGGGGGGCCGGAGACCCAGTACTTC. Translation: CASSLAAGGPETQYF.

The rearrangement uses TRBV28 and TRBJ2-7, with 8 bases fitting TRBD1. The germline CDR1 and CDR2 sequences are MDHEN and SYDVKM. This CDR3 is 15 amino acids long. The V gene end was trimmed by 2 bases and the J gene end by 3 bases; junction bases not matched to a gene: 6. The chain's CDR3 is CASSLPQGASYEQYF. DNA for the CDR3: TGTGCCAGCAGTTTACCCCAGGGGGCTAGCTACGAGCAGTACTTC.

This clone came up once. V gene TRBV2 combines with J gene TRBJ2-3; 9 bases agree with TRBD2. The CDR3 is 15 residues long. The germline gives CDR1 SNHLY, CDR2 FYNNEI. J was trimmed by 4 bases and V by 6 bases; bases with no gene match: 8. The CDR3 spells CASRPLAGRADTQYF. CDR3 nucleotide sequence: TGTGCCAGCAGGCCCCTAGCGGGAAGGGCAGATACGCAGTATTTT. Full variable domain (remainder filled in from reference TRBV2 and TRBJ2-3): EPEVTQTPSHQVTQMGQEVILRCVPISNHLYFYWYRQILGQKVEFLVSFYNNEISEKSEIFDDQFSVERPDGSNFTLKIRSTKLEDSAMYFCASRPLAGRADTQYFGPGTRLTVL.

This chain's CDR3 is CASSQARLALNSNQPQHF. DNA of the CDR3: TGCGCCAGCAGCCAGGCGAGACTCGCCCTAAATAGCAATCAGCCCCAGCATTTT. The rearrangement links TRBV4-1 to TRBJ1-5; D not certain. Germline CDR1 is MGHRA and CDR2 is YSYEKL. V dropped 3 bases and J dropped 0 bases, with 18 bases sitting between them. This CDR3 has 18 residues.

The chain has TRBV30 and TRBJ1-3; 7 bases fit TRBD1. This CDR3 region has 13 residues. The V gene's germline CDR1 is GTSNPN and CDR2 SVGIG (reference sequence). J gave up 4 bases and V 5 bases, and 5 bases lay outside the gene matches. CDR3 DNA sequence: TGTGCCTGGGCAACAGGGGAGGGAAACACCATATATTTT. This translates into CAWATGEGNTIYF.

This clone was seen a few times. V usage is TRBV5-1 and J usage is TRBJ2-5; D is possibly TRBD1 (5 bases). Trimming took off 4 bases at V and 5 bases at J, with 6 bases between the two ends. CDR1 and CDR2 (germline): SGHRS, YFSETQ. The CDR3 has 11 amino acids. The CDR3 spells CASSPGETQYF. The CDR3 DNA sequence: TGCGCCAGCAGCCCAGGGGAGACCCAGTACTTC.

This chain uses TRBV5-1 with TRBJ1-1, with 8 bases matching TRBD1. V lost 0 bases and J lost 5; bases outside the gene matches: 3. The CDR3 spans 14 residues. Germline CDR1 reads SGHRS; CDR2 reads YFSETQ. This chain's CDR3 is CASSLGQGRTEAFF. DNA of the CDR3: TGCGCCAGCAGCTTGGGACAGGGGAGGACTGAAGCTTTCTTT.

This sequence joins TRBV27 and TRBJ2-7; 11 nucleotides line up with TRBD2. V shed 3 bases, J shed 0 bases, and the junction held 4 bases outside the gene matches. CDR1 and CDR2 (germline): MNHEY, SMNVEV (reference sequence). This CDR3 is built from 16 residues. DNA for the CDR3: TGTGCCAGCAGTTTCCGGACTAGCGGGCACTCCTACGAGCAGTACTTC. This sequence encodes CASSFRTSGHSYEQYF.

This clone turned up a few times. The gene calls are TRBV10-1 and TRBJ2-7; TRBD1 agrees at 11 bases. The J segment lost 5 bases and the V segment lost 6 bases, leaving 6 bases of the junction unmatched. CDR3 length equals 14 residues. CDR1 is WNHNN, CDR2 SYGVQD, per germline (reference sequence). CDR3 nucleotides: TGCGCCAGCAGCGACGGACAGGGGGCCAACGAGCAGTACTTC. Amino acids: CASSDGQGANEQYF.

The chain has TRBV6-1 and TRBJ1-5, with a weak D call TRBD1 (5 bases). The V and J ends lost 6 bases and 0 bases respectively, with 9 bases between them. CDR3 size: 14 residues. Germline V gene sequence: CDR1 MNHNS, CDR2 SASEGT. The CDR3 coding sequence is TGTGCCAGCAGGAACAGGAATAGCAATCAGCCCCAGCATTTT. It yields the protein CASRNRNSNQPQHF.

This rearrangement joins TRBV4-1 to TRBJ2-7; possible D gene TRBD2, 6 bases. Germline V lookup: CDR1 MGHRA, CDR2 YSYEKL. V was clipped by 5 bases and J by 3 bases, with 11 bases between them. The CDR3 extends over 13 amino acids. For the CDR3, the DNA is TGCGCCAGCAGCAAGCACGGGAGCTACGAGCAGTACTTC. As protein: CASSKHGSYEQYF.

This chain connects TRBV7-9 to TRBJ1-1, with 7 positions matching TRBD1. Losses at the gene ends were 5 bases for V and 0 bases for J; bases not matched to a gene: 3. Germline V lookup: CDR1 SEHNR, CDR2 FQNEAQ (reference sequence). The CDR3 covers 14 residues. CDR3 nucleotide sequence: TGTGCCAGCAGCCCGGGACAGCTGAACACTGAAGCTTTCTTT. Residues: CASSPGQLNTEAFF.

This chain joins TRBV15 and TRBJ2-2, with D hard to call. V shed 0 bases and J shed 1 base, with 9 bases lying between them. CDR3 length: 16 residues. The V gene's germline CDR1 is LNHNV and CDR2 YYDKDF (reference sequence). The CDR3 protein is CATSRDSELNTGELFF. The CDR3 DNA reads TGTGCCACCAGCAGAGACTCAGAATTGAACACCGGGGAGCTGTTTTTT.

The chain links TRBV2 to TRBJ2-1, with 12 bases lining up with TRBD2. The junction had 7 bases not matched to a gene; V was cut back by 6 bases and J by 7 bases. The CDR3 is 15 residues long. Germline V gene lookup returns CDR1 SNHLY and CDR2 FYNNEI. The DNA of the CDR3 is TGTGCCAGCAGATTGACTAGCGGGGGTTTTAATGAGCAGTTCTTC. Its protein is CASRLTSGGFNEQFF.

This clone has only a few counts. This chain links TRBV6-1 with TRBJ1-4; D remains unclear. Germline V gene lookup returns CDR1 MNHNS and CDR2 SASEGT. The CDR3 has 12 residues. V gave up 4 bases and J gave up 12 bases, with 12 bases separating them. CDR3 nucleotides: TGTGCCAGCAGTGTAGAATCTCATGAACTGTTTTTT. Residues: CASSVESHELFF.

The genes are TRBV2 and TRBJ1-4; 7 nucleotides agree with TRBD1. In germline, CDR1 is SNHLY, CDR2 FYNNEI. This CDR3 comprises 14 residues. The V and J ends lost 6 bases and 4 bases, in that order; junction bases with no gene match: 5. CDR3 amino acids: CASRGTDVNEKLFF. The DNA for the CDR3 is TGTGCCAGCAGGGGGACAGACGTTAATGAAAAACTGTTTTTT.

The chain employs TRBV7-2 and TRBJ1-5, with 7 nucleotides matching TRBD1. With V trimmed by 11 bases and J by 7 bases, 11 bases remained unmatched. The CDR3 is 13 amino acids. Germline CDR1 and CDR2: SGHTA and FQGNSA. Here the CDR3 reads CAWGAGGEQPQHF. CDR3 bases: TGTGCCTGGGGGGCAGGGGGAGAGCAGCCCCAGCATTTT.